This T cell receptor beta chain stems from a study of blood T cell repertoires in COVID-19. This table comes from immunoSEQ multiplex PCR, and its TCRdb copy is limited to in-frame clones, with some not included. The table has 150,000 to 200,000 clones, 87% seen once; the top ten hold roughly 0.9%. V shed 7 bases and J 0 bases; nucleotides not matched to a gene: 3. From germline, CDR1 is SGHVS and CDR2 FNYEAQ. This CDR3 spans 14 amino acids. The receptor comes from a woman between 18 and 29 years old who had recovered from COVID-19. The sequencing sample was made of peripheral blood. This chain connects TRBV7-6 to TRBJ2-7; 10 bases are a match to TRBD1. CDR3 loop: CASMDRGISYEQYF. The CDR3 DNA reads as TGTGCCAGCATGGACAGGGGGATCTCCTACGAGCAGTACTTC.